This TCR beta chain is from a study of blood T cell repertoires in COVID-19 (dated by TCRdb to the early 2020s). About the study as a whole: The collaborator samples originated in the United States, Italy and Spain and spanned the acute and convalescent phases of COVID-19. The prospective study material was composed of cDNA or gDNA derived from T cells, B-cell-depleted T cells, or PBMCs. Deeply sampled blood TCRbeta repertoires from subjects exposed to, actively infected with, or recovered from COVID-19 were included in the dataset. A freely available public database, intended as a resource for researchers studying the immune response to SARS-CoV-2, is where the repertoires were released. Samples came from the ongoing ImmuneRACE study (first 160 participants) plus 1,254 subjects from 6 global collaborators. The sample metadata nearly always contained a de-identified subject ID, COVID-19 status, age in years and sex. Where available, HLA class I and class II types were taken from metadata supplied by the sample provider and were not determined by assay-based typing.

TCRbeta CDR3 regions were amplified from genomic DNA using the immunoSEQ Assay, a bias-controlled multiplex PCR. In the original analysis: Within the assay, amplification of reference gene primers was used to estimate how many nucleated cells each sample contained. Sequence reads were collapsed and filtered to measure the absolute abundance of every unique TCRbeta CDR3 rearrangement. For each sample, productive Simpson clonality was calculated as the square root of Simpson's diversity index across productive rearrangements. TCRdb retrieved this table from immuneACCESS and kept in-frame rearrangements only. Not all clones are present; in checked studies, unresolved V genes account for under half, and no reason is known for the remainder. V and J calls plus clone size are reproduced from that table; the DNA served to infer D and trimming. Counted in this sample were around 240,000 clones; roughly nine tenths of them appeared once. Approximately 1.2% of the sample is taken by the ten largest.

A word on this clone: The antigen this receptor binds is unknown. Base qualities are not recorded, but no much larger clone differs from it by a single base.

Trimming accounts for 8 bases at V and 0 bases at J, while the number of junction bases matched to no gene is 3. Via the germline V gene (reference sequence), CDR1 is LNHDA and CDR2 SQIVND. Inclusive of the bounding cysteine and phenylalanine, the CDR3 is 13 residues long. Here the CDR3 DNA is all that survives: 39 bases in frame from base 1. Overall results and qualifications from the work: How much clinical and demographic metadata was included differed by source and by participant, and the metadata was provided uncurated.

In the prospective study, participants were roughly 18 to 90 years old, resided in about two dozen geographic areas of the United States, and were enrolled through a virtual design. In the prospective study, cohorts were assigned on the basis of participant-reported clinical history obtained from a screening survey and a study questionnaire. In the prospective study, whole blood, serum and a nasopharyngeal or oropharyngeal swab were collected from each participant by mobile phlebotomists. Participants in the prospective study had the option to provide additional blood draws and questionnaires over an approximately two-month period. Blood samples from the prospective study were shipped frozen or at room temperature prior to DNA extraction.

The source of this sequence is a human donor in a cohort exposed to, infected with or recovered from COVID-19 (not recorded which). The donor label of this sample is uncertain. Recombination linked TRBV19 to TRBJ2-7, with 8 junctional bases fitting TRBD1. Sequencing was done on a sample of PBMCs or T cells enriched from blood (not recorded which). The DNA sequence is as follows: TGTGCCAGTGGACAGGGAGCCTCCTACGAGCAGTACTTC. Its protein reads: CASGQGASYEQYF.